The 24 T cell receptor beta chains reported below all come from one sample, sequenced in a study of T cell repertoires in cytomegalovirus infection. One entry per CDR3 protein results from TCRdb running MiXCR on the reads. The profile shows about 830,000 distinct CDR3 sequences, 30% to 35% of them singletons. These receptors' targets are unknown. The sample in question was cultured CD8+ T cells from PBMCs, obtained from culture after CMV antigen stimulation. The origin of the receptors is a human donor in good health (CMV status not recorded). Some clones in this sample may be carry-over from other donors' samples.

The sample holds a few counts of this clonotype. The chain is built from TRBV7-3 and TRBJ2-1, with 7 bases aligning to TRBD2. V was pared by 5 bases and J by 3 bases, with 19 bases of the junction left unmatched. This CDR3 is built from 19 residues. CDR1 is SGHTA and CDR2 is FQGTGA in the germline V gene. CDR3 loop: CASSLLTSGETNRYNEQFF. Here the CDR3 DNA reads TGTGCCAGCAGCCTGCTAACGAGCGGGGAAACCAACCGCTACAATGAGCAGTTCTTC.

This clonotype was observed at least ten times. The rearrangement links TRBV12-5 to TRBJ1-5; D is uncertain. The CDR3 is made up of 11 amino acids. Germline V gives CDR1 LGHNT, CDR2 FRNRAP. CDR3 amino acids: CASGLGQPQHF. The CDR3 DNA reads TGTGCCAGCGGTTTAGGGCAGCCCCAGCATTTT.

This clonotype was counted many times. This chain uses TRBV7-2 with TRBJ1-1, with D unclear. The CDR3 totals 15 residues. V was trimmed by 0 bases and J by 3 bases, leaving 11 bases between them. The germline gives CDR1 SGHTA, CDR2 FQGNSA. The CDR3 sequence: CASSLATGADTEAFF. Here the CDR3 DNA reads TGTGCCAGCAGCTTAGCAACGGGTGCGGACACTGAAGCTTTCTTT.

This clonotype is medium-sized by share. The chain combines TRBV7-2 with TRBJ2-1, with D perhaps assigned TRBD1 or TRBD2 (5 bases each). V lost 1 base and J lost 6, with 16 bases in between. Germline CDR1 and CDR2: SGHTA and FQGNSA. The CDR3 length is 16 residues. The CDR3 coding sequence is TGTGCCAGCAGCTTAGAGGGACGGCCGTCGGGCAATGAGCAGTTCTTC. The encoded protein is CASSLEGRPSGNEQFF.

This rearrangement joins TRBV7-2 to TRBJ2-5, with no clear D. The CDR3 extends over 14 amino acids. Trimming cost V 3 bases and J 2 bases, with 10 bases left between them. Per the germline V gene, CDR1 is SGHTA and CDR2 is FQGNSA. CDR3 sequence: CASSFNVLQETQYF. In DNA form, the CDR3 reads TGTGCCAGCAGCTTCAATGTATTACAAGAGACCCAGTACTTC.

This chain connects TRBV11-3 to TRBJ2-2; D is perhaps TRBD2 (5 bases). This CDR3 region has 16 residues. The V gene's germline CDR1 is SGHNT and CDR2 YENEEA. The ends were cut back, 0 bases at V and 4 bases at J, with 12 bases in the middle. In nucleotides, the CDR3 is TGTGCCAGCAGCTTAGATGGCGGGCGGGCCACCGGGGAGCTGTTTTTT. Translation gives CASSLDGGRATGELFF.

This clonotype occurred many times. V is TRBV7-6 and J is TRBJ2-1; the match to TRBD1 covers 12 bases. The trim removed 2 bases at V and 13 bases at J, leaving 12 bases unmatched. Germline V gene lookup returns CDR1 SGHVS and CDR2 FNYEAQ. This CDR3 is 16 amino acids long. The CDR3 region is CASSLPSRDRGLSQFF. CDR3 coding DNA: TGTGCCAGCAGCTTACCGTCCCGGGACAGGGGGCTCTCCCAGTTCTTC.

This chain joins TRBV15 and TRBJ1-1, with D tentatively TRBD1 (5 bases). CDR3 length equals 14 residues. Germline V CDR1 and CDR2: LNHNV, YYDKDF (reference sequence). V lost 3 bases, J lost 8 bases, and 16 bases lay in between. The DNA for the CDR3 is TGTGCCACCAGCAGTCCTTCAGGGCTGTGGGAAGCTTTCTTT. It codes for CATSSPSGLWEAFF.

This clonotype was observed a few times. The rearrangement joins TRBV2 to TRBJ1-3; D is undetermined. Trimming took 8 bases from V and 1 from J, leaving 12 bases between them. This CDR3 comprises 14 residues. Germline assignment: CDR1 SNHLY and CDR2 FYNNEI. The CDR3 loop is CASFGRPSGNTIYF. CDR3 DNA sequence: TGTGCCAGCTTCGGACGCCCGTCTGGAAACACCATATATTTT.

This clonotype was seen repeatedly, ten times or more. The J gene is TRBJ1-4, the V gene TRBV27; tentative D call: TRBD1 (5 bases). The CDR3 covers 15 residues. V was trimmed by 5 bases and J by 8 bases, leaving 18 bases between them. Germline V gene sequence: CDR1 MNHEY, CDR2 SMNVEV (reference sequence). The CDR3 DNA is TGTGCCAGCAGTCCCCTGCGGGGGATTGGAGAAAAACTGTTTTTT. Translated, it gives CASSPLRGIGEKLFF. The complete variable domain, with remaining parts taken from reference TRBV27 and TRBJ1-4, reads EAQVTQNPRYLITVTGKKLTVTCSQNMNHEYMSWYRQDPGLGLRQIYYSMNVEVTDKGDVPEGYKVSRKEKRNFPLILESPSPNQTSLYFCASSPLRGIGEKLFFGSGTQLSVL.

The V call is TRBV7-9, the J call TRBJ1-2; possible D gene TRBD1, 5 bases. CDR1 SEHNR and CDR2 FQNEAQ come from the germline V gene (reference sequence). The ends were cut back, 8 bases at V and 6 bases at J, with 13 bases in the middle. The CDR3 loop spans 12 amino acids. The CDR3 reads CASPGGSDGYTF. CDR3 DNA sequence: TGTGCCAGCCCTGGGGGGTCCGATGGCTACACCTTC. The complete variable domain, with remaining parts taken from reference TRBV7-9 and TRBJ1-2, reads DTGVSQNPRHKITKRGQNVTFRCDPISEHNRLYWYRQTLGQGPEFLTYFQNEAQLEKSRLLSDRFSAERPKGSFSTLEIQRTEQGDSAMYLCASPGGSDGYTFGSGTRLTVV.

This clonotype was counted only a few times. V is TRBV12-3 or TRBV12-4 and J is TRBJ2-7; TRBD1 might be the D (6 bases). V was trimmed by 5 bases and J by 4 bases, leaving 12 bases between them. This CDR3 spans 13 amino acids. The DNA for the CDR3 is TGTGCCAGCAGTACAGGGTTGCTATACGAGCAGTACGTC. Encoded protein: CASSTGLLYEQYV.

This clonotype appeared a few times. The rearrangement links TRBV28 to TRBJ1-5; D uncertain. Germline lookup yields CDR1 MDHEN and CDR2 SYDVKM. Trimming removed 2 bases at V and 5 bases at J, with 10 bases between. This CDR3 region has 14 residues. DNA of the CDR3: TGTGCCAGCAGTTTAGTCAGGCTCTATCAGCCCCAGCATTTT. Residues: CASSLVRLYQPQHF.

The V gene is TRBV28, the J gene TRBJ1-1, with TRBD1 as a possible D gene (6 bases). The CDR3 is 14 amino acids. Germline V CDR1 and CDR2: MDHEN, SYDVKM. Trimming took off 7 bases at V and 4 bases at J, with 16 bases between the two ends. CDR3 in DNA: TGTGCCAGCACCCCGAGGACAGAGGGCACTGAAGCTTTCTTT. This gives the protein CASTPRTEGTEAFF.

This rearrangement joins TRBV6-1 to TRBJ1-1; a weak D match, TRBD1 (5 bases). With 7 bases removed from V and 0 bases from J, the gap between germline ends came to 15 bases. The CDR3 covers 15 residues. CDR1 MNHNS and CDR2 SASEGT come from the germline V gene. CDR3 coding DNA: TGTGCCAGCACCCAATGGAGGGGTCTGAACACTGAAGCTTTCTTT. Translating it yields CASTQWRGLNTEAFF.

The sample holds many counts of this clonotype. The chain joins TRBV7-2 to TRBJ1-4; tentatively, D is TRBD1 (5 bases). The CDR3 length is 14 residues. Germline CDR1 and CDR2: SGHTA and FQGNSA. V gave up 6 bases and J gave up 5 bases, with 13 bases separating them. The DNA of the CDR3 is TGTGCCAGCAGTTCAGGGTATCGGAATGAAAAACTGTTTTTT. Amino acids: CASSSGYRNEKLFF.

The chain links TRBV20-1 to TRBJ1-5, with D unresolved. The CDR3 sequence is 12 residues long. Germline values: CDR1 DFQATT, CDR2 SNEGSKA (reference sequence). Trimming left V 6 bases short and J 3 bases short, with 9 bases between. CDR3 sequence reads: CSARYYNQPQHF. CDR3 bases: TGCAGTGCCCGTTACTACAATCAGCCCCAGCATTTT.

This clonotype has at least ten counts. The rearrangement joins TRBV12-3 or TRBV12-4 to TRBJ1-2; D is undetermined. V dropped 5 bases and J dropped 2 bases, with 18 bases sitting between them. The CDR3 is 16 amino acids. CDR3 in DNA: TGTGCCAGCAGTCCCCCGGCTGGGCAACTCAACTATGGCTACACCTTC. It codes for CASSPPAGQLNYGYTF.

The V gene is TRBV2, the J gene TRBJ2-4, with no clear D. The CDR3 covers 12 residues. Germline V gives CDR1 SNHLY, CDR2 FYNNEI. V dropped 6 bases and J dropped 5 bases, with 8 bases sitting between them. The CDR3 protein is CASRDGENIQYF. For the CDR3, the DNA is TGTGCCAGCAGGGACGGAGAAAACATTCAGTACTTC.

The rearrangement uses TRBV4-1 and TRBJ2-7; TRBD2 matches 7 bases. Per germline, CDR1 MGHRA and CDR2 YSYEKL. The CDR3 runs 16 residues. V lost 2 bases, J lost 6 bases, and 13 bases stayed unmatched. CDR3 nucleotides: TGCGCCAGCAGCCAACGGGCCGGCGGGGAGGGTGGCGAGCAGTACGTC. Translation: CASSQRAGGEGGEQYV.

This clonotype appeared a few times. The chain joins TRBV6-1 to TRBJ2-1; D may be TRBD1 (6 bases). Between the trimmed V and J ends, which lost 7 bases and 7 bases, there was a span of 17 bases. Germline lookup yields CDR1 MNHNS and CDR2 SASEGT. This CDR3 region has 14 residues. Here the CDR3 DNA reads TGTGCCAGCAATGATGGGGGCCGGTTAAATGAGCAGTTCTTC. This translates into CASNDGGRLNEQFF.

V gene TRBV6-2 or TRBV6-3 combines with J gene TRBJ2-4; D call uncertain. V was pared by 2 bases and J by 7 bases, with 12 bases between. CDR1 is MNHEY, CDR2 SVGEGT, per germline. This CDR3 has 14 amino acids. Here the CDR3 reads CASSYSSFGNIQYF. The CDR3 bases are TGTGCCAGCAGTTACAGCTCCTTTGGGAACATTCAGTACTTC.

A few counts support this clonotype. The chain joins TRBV10-2 to TRBJ1-1, with no clear D. With 7 bases removed from V and 3 bases from J, the gap between germline ends came to 9 bases. CDR3 length: 12 residues. CDR1 is WSHSY, CDR2 SAAADI, per germline. CDR3 nucleotide sequence: TGCGCCAGCAACGAGGGTGACACTGAAGCTTTCTTT. Translated, it gives CASNEGDTEAFF.

The chain combines TRBV2 with TRBJ2-4, with a tentative D call TRBD2 (6 bases). Germline V gene sequence: CDR1 SNHLY, CDR2 FYNNEI. This CDR3 region has 14 residues. Trimming took off 6 bases at V and 8 bases at J, with 17 bases between the two ends. The CDR3 DNA reads as TGTGCCAGCAGGGGACTCCCGAGGGATGACATTCAGTACTTC. Protein: CASRGLPRDDIQYF.